This T cell receptor (beta chain) was documented in a study of OX40 agonist ivuxolimab in advanced cancers. Study overall: Patients treated during dose escalation were battling hepatocellular carcinoma, melanoma, renal cell or head and neck cancer.

The CDR3 totals 16 residues. V was clipped by 0 bases and J by 2 bases, with 13 bases between them. Per the germline V gene, CDR1 is LGHNT and CDR2 is FRNRAP. Only in-frame clones appear in the TCRdb table, and some are missing; sequencing was by immunoSEQ multiplex PCR. The repertoire has 50,000 to 65,000 clones, 81% of them found once; the top ten carry less than 1.2%. The count of this clone is one. What it recognizes is unknown. Study-level findings and limits: At doses 0.1 to 3.0 mg/kg, CD4+ and CD8+ clones expanded.

The material sequenced was CD4+ or CD8+ T cells sorted from blood, taken in a trial of the OX40 agonist ivuxolimab. The source of this sequence is an adult with an advanced solid tumor such as melanoma, head and neck, liver or kidney cancer. V is TRBV12-5 and J is TRBJ1-2; maybe TRBD1 (6 bases). The CDR3 reads CASGLVSQGTNYGYTF. Here the CDR3 DNA reads TGTGCTAGTGGTTTGGTGTCTCAGGGGACGAACTATGGCTACACCTTC.